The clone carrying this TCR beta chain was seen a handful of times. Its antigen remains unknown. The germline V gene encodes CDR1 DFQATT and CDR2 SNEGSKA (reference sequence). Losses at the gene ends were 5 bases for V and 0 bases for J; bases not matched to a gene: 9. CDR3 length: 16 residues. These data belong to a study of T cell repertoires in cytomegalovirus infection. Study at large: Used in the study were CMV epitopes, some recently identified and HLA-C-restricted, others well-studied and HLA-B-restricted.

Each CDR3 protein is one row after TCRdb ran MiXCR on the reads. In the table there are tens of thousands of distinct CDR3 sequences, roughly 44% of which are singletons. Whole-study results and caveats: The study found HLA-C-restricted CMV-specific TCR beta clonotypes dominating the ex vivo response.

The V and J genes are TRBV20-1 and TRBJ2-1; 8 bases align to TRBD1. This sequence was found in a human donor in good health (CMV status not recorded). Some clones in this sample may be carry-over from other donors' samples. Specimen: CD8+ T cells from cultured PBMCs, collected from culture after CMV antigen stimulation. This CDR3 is CSAPTGGMSSYNEQFF. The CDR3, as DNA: TGCAGTGCTCCTACAGGGGGAATGAGCTCCTACAATGAGCAGTTCTTC.